This T cell receptor (beta chain) was profiled in a study of T cell responses to AZD1222 COVID-19 vaccine. Overall study results and limits: Baseline testing showed seropositivity in only a handful of AZD1222 recipients.

Profiling relied on immunoSEQ multiplex PCR, and the TCRdb table lists in-frame clones only, not all of them. Among more than 150,000 clones, around 92% were seen once, and the ten largest hold 9.2%. For this clone: The antigen remains undetermined.

The receptor comes from an adult in good health. Sequences were derived from peripheral blood, sampled on day 0 of AZD1222 vaccination.

The CDR3 DNA reads as TGTGCCACCAGTGATAGGCCCAACAGGGGGCTTGAAAAACTGTTTTTT. Translating gives CATSDRPNRGLEKLFF. This chain connects TRBV24-1 to TRBJ1-4; 9 positions agree with TRBD1. The CDR3 length is 16 residues. The trim removed 3 bases at V and 7 bases at J, leaving 8 bases unmatched. CDR1 and CDR2 (germline): KGHDR, SFDVKD.